This T cell receptor (beta chain) was identified in a study of blood T cell repertoires in COVID-19. Data came from immunoSEQ multiplex PCR; TCRdb stores just in-frame clones and leaves some out. The sample has roughly 100,000 clones; more than 80% are singletons. CDR1 and CDR2 (germline): SGHTA, FQGNSA. This CDR3 is built from 14 residues. V was pared by 5 bases and J by 2 bases, with 12 bases between. Sequenced input: peripheral blood. V gene TRBV7-2 combines with J gene TRBJ2-5, with D perhaps TRBD2 (6 bases). The receptor was isolated from a woman in her 70s with acute or convalescent COVID-19. Written as DNA, the CDR3 is TGTGCCAGCAGCCGGGACTCCGTTCAAGAGACCCAGTACTTC. It is translated as CASSRDSVQETQYF.